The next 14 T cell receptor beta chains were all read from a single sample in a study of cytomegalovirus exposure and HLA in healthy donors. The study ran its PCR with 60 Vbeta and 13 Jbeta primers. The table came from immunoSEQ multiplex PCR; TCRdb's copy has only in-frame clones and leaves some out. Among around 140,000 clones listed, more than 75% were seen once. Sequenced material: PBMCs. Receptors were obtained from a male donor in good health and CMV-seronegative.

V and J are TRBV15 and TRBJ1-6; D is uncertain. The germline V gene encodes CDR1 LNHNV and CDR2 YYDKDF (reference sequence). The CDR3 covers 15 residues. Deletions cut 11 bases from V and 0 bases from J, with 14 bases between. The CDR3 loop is CAARAASSYNSPLHF. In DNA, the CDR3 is TGTGCCGCGAGGGCGGCTAGCTCCTATAATTCACCCCTCCACTTT.

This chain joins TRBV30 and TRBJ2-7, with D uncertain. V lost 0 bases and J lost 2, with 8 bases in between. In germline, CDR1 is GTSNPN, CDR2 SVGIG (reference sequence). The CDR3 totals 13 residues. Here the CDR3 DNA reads TGTGCCTGGAGTGTACGGCTAGCCTACGAGCAGTACTTC. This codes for CAWSVRLAYEQYF.

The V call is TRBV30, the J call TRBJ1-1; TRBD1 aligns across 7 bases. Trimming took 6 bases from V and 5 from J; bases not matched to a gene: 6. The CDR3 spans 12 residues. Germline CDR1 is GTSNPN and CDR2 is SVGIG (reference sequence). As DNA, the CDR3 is TGTGCCTGCCTTAAACAGGGGACTGAAGCTTTCTTT. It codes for CACLKQGTEAFF.

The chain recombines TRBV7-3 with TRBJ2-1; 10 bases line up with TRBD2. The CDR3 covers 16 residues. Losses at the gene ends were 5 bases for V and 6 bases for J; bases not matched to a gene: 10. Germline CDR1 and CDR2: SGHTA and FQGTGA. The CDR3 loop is CASSQPSSGGINEQFF. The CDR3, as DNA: TGTGCCAGCAGCCAACCCTCTAGCGGGGGTATCAATGAGCAGTTCTTC.

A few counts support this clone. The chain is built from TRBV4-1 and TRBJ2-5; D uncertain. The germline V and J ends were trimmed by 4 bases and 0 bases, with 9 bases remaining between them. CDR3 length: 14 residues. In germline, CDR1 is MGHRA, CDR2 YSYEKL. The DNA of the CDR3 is TGCGCCAGCAGCCTCCTCCCCTACCAAGAGACCCAGTACTTC. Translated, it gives CASSLLPYQETQYF.

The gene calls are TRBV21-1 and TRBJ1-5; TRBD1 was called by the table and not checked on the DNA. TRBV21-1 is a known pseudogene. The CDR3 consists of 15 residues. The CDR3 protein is CASSTDRWDDQPQHF. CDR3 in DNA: TGTGCCAGCAGCACAGACAGGTGGGACGATCAGCCCCAGCATTTT.

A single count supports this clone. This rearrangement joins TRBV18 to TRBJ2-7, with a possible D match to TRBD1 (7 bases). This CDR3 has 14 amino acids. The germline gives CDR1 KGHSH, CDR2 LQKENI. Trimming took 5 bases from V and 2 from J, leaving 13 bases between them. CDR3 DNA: TGTGCCAGCTCAGACAGGGAGGTCCCCTACGAGCAGTACTTC. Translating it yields CASSDREVPYEQYF.

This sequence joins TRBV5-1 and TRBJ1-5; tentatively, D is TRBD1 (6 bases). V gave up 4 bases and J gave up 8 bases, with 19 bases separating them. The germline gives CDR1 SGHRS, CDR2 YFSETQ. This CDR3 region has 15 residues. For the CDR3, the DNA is TGCGCCAGCAGCCCGGAAGGCAGGGGCTGGGAGCCCCAGCATTTT. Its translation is CASSPEGRGWEPQHF.

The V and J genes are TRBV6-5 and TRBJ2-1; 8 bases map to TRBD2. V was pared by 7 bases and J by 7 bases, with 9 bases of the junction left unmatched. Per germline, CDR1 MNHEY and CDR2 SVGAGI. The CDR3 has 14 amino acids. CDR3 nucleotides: TGTGCCAGCAAGAGAAGCGGGGGCTGGAATGAGCAGTTCTTC. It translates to CASKRSGGWNEQFF.

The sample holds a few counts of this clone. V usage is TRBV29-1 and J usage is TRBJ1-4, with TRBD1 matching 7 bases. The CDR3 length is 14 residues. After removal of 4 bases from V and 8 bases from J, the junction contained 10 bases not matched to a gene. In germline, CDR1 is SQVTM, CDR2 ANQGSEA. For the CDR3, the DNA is TGCAGCGTTGCACTCGTTGCAGGGGGGGAAAAACTGTTTTTT. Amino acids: CSVALVAGGEKLFF.

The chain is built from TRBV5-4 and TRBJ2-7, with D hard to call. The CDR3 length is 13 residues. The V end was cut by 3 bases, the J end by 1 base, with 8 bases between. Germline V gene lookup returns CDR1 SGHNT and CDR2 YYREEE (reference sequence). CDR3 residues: CASSSFSSYEQYF. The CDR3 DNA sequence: TGTGCCAGCAGCTCTTTTTCGTCCTACGAGCAGTACTTC.

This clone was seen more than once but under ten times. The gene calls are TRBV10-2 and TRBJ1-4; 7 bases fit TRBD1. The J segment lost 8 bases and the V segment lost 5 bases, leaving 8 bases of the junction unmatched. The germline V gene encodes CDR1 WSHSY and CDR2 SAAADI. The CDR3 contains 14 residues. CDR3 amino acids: CASSPTGLGEKLFF. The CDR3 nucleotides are TGCGCCAGCAGTCCGACAGGGCTAGGAGAAAAACTGTTTTTT.

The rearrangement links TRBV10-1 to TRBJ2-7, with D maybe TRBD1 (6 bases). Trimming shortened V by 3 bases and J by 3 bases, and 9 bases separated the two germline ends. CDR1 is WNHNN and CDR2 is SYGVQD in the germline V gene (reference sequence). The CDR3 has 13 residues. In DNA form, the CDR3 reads TGCGCCAGCAGTGACGACAGGCACTACGAGCAGTACTTC. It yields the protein CASSDDRHYEQYF.

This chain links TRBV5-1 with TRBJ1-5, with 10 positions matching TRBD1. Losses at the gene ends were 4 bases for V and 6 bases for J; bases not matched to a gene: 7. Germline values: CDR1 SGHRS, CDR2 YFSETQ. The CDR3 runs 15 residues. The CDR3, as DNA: TGCGCCAGCAGCCTCGGGACAGGGGCTAGTCAGCCCCAGCATTTT. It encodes CASSLGTGASQPQHF.